This T cell receptor (beta chain) stems from a study of radiation and T cells in renal cell carcinoma. Study context: Nephrectomy followed 15 Gy stereotactic body radiation by 4 weeks. General study findings and limits: Without pretreatment biopsies, baseline tumor clonotype presence was undetermined.

Measured with immunoSEQ multiplex PCR; TCRdb has only the in-frame clones, and not every one. This table has 40,000 to 60,000 clones, roughly 84% appearing once. This CDR3 comprises 13 residues. Germline CDR1 ENHRY, CDR2 SYGVKD. Trimming took off 4 bases at V and 5 bases at J, with 11 bases between the two ends. The time point: baseline pretreatment blood. The treatment: 15 Gy SBRT to primary tumor, nephrectomy 4 weeks later. Radiation-treated patients gave blood at baseline, week 2 and week 4. The tumor was a clear cell renal cell carcinoma. A note on this clone: Antigen specificity is unknown.

This chain connects TRBV10-3 to TRBJ1-2, with D possibly matching TRBD1 (6 bases). The sequence came from a woman in her sixties or seventies with renal cell carcinoma. The sequencing here drew on blood, taken from a patient whose treatment included radiotherapy and nephrectomy. CDR3 in amino acids: CAISVDSQYGYTF. The CDR3, as DNA: TGTGCCATCAGTGTGGACAGCCAATATGGCTACACCTTC.